This is a list of T cell receptor beta chains from one sample in a study of control samples from healthy donors and cancer patients. The table came from immunoSEQ multiplex PCR; TCRdb's copy has only in-frame clones and leaves some out. The sample has more than 70,000 clones; over 85% are singletons. The sequencing input was PBMCs. The receptors derive from a man aged 55 to 69 with lung cancer. Each CDR3 is given with its conserved first and last residue. A D gene is named only where the DNA matches it firmly. Expanded clones are given a class, and other clones once, few, many or no size at all.

clone size,J gene,D gene,V gene,CDR3 protein,CDR3 DNA
.,TRBJ1-2,.,TRBV3-1/TRBV3-2,CASSQDPSYYGYTF,TGTGCCAGCAGCCAAGATCCGAGTTACTATGGCTACACCTTC
.,TRBJ1-6,TRBD1,TRBV6-6,CASSYIGTGTSPLHF,TGTGCCAGCAGTTACATTGGGACAGGGACTTCACCCCTCCACTTT
once,TRBJ2-3,.,TRBV6-1,CASSEWGLGQGKDTQYF,TGTGCCAGCAGTGAATGGGGATTGGGGCAGGGGAAAGATACGCAGTATTTT
few,TRBJ1-2,.,TRBV15,CATSRGRETNYGYTF,TGTGCCACCAGCAGGGGCAGGGAAACTAACTATGGCTACACCTTC
.,TRBJ1-1,TRBD1,TRBV29-1,CSVYGTGLTEAFF,TGCAGCGTTTACGGGACAGGGCTCACTGAAGCTTTCTTT
.,TRBJ1-2,.,TRBV19,CARGVGGGRVYGYTF,TGTGCCCGGGGGGTGGGCGGGGGCCGTGTATATGGCTACACCTTC
.,TRBJ2-7,.,TRBV5-1,CASSSAAYEQYF,TGCGCCAGCAGCTCGGCCGCCTACGAGCAGTACTTC
.,TRBJ1-1,.,TRBV7-6,CASSFTGQNTEAFF,TGTGCCAGCAGCTTCACAGGGCAGAACACTGAAGCTTTCTTT
.,TRBJ1-2,.,TRBV19,CASSAIGTNYGYTF,TGTGCCAGTAGTGCCATTGGGACGAACTATGGCTACACCTTC
.,TRBJ1-2,.,TRBV18,CASSSQGNYGYTF,TGTGCCAGCTCATCGCAGGGGAACTATGGCTACACCTTC
.,TRBJ1-5,.,TRBV12-3/TRBV12-4,CASSLGEWSQHF,TGTGCCAGCAGTTTAGGGGAATGGTCCCAGCATTTT
.,TRBJ1-4,.,TRBV9,CASSRDYMEKLFF,TGTGCCAGCAGCCGAGATTACATGGAAAAACTGTTTTTT
.,TRBJ2-2,.,TRBV2,CASSVERTDNTGELFF,TGTGCCAGCAGCGTAGAGAGGACGGACAACACCGGGGAGCTGTTTTTT
.,TRBJ1-3,.,TRBV30,CAWMKGSGNTIYF,TGTGCCTGGATGAAAGGGTCTGGAAACACCATATATTTT
.,TRBJ1-5,.,TRBV12-3/TRBV12-4,CASSSDSNQPQHF,TGTGCCAGCAGTTCAGATAGCAATCAGCCCCAGCATTTT
.,TRBJ1-6,.,TRBV5-1,CASSLQDLHNSPLHF,TGCGCCAGCAGCTTGCAGGATCTCCATAATTCACCCCTCCACTTT
.,TRBJ1-1,.,TRBV3-1/TRBV3-2,CASSRMTGNTEAFF,TGTGCCAGCAGCCGAATGACAGGTAACACTGAAGCTTTCTTT
.,TRBJ2-7,TRBD2,TRBV10-3,CAISDSWGGSYF,TGTGCCATCAGTGACTCTTGGGGGGGAAGCTACTTC
.,TRBJ2-2,.,TRBV25-1,CASRDGYTGELFF,TGTGCCAGCAGAGACGGATACACCGGGGAGCTGTTTTTT
.,TRBJ1-2,TRBD1,TRBV14,CASSQPGQGHYGYTF,TGTGCCAGCAGCCAACCGGGACAGGGACACTATGGCTACACCTTC
.,TRBJ1-4,.,TRBV3-1/TRBV3-2,CASSPGQWGEKLFF,TGTGCCAGCAGTCCTGGACAGTGGGGTGAAAAACTGTTTTTT
.,TRBJ1-3,.,TRBV7-2,CASSLELVFGNTIYF,TGTGCCAGCAGCTTAGAGTTGGTCTTTGGAAACACCATATATTTT
.,TRBJ1-5,TRBD1,TRBV9,CASSAGTGGNQPQHF,TGTGCCAGCAGCGCCGGGACAGGGGGCAATCAGCCCCAGCATTTT
once,TRBJ1-6,.,TRBV4-1,CASSLGQKNNSPLHF,TGCGCCAGCAGCCTCGGACAGAAAAATAATTCACCCCTCCACTTT
.,TRBJ2-1,.,TRBV6-5,CASSYSISGYNEQFF,TGTGCCAGCAGTTACTCGATTAGCGGATACAATGAGCAGTTCTTC
.,TRBJ1-1,.,TRBV5-6,CASSHQGMNTEAFF,TGTGCCAGCAGCCATCAGGGAATGAACACTGAAGCTTTCTTT
.,TRBJ2-1,.,TRBV9,CASSVAGPAYNEQFF,TGTGCCAGCAGCGTAGCTGGGCCAGCTTACAATGAGCAGTTCTTC
.,TRBJ2-3,TRBD2,TRBV14,CASSHAGGTDTQYF,TGTGCCAGCAGCCATGCGGGGGGCACAGATACGCAGTATTTT
.,TRBJ2-5,.,TRBV7-2,CASSSMWTERETQYF,TGTGCCAGCAGCTCCATGTGGACTGAGCGGGAGACCCAGTACTTC
once,TRBJ2-5,TRBD1,TRBV11-3,CASSIQGAETQYF,TGTGCCAGCAGCATCCAGGGGGCAGAGACCCAGTACTTC
.,TRBJ1-4,.,TRBV19,CASSIPQGRGSATNEKLFF,TGTGCCAGTAGTATACCCCAGGGACGAGGATCAGCAACTAATGAAAAACTGTTTTTT
.,TRBJ1-1,.,TRBV7-3,CASSKPGSEAFF,TGTGCCAGCAGCAAACCAGGGAGTGAAGCTTTCTTT
.,TRBJ2-2,TRBD1,TRBV2,CASIPGQGDTGELFF,TGTGCCAGCATCCCGGGACAGGGAGACACCGGGGAGCTGTTTTTT
.,TRBJ2-2,.,TRBV7-3,CASSPHGGDTGELFF,TGTGCCAGCAGCCCCCATGGTGGGGACACCGGGGAGCTGTTTTTT
.,TRBJ1-2,.,TRBV7-9,CASSLDRHGDGYTF,TGTGCCAGCAGCTTAGACAGGCATGGGGATGGCTACACCTTC
.,TRBJ1-6,TRBD1,TRBV7-9,CASSLAGQGSPLHF,TGTGCCAGCAGCTTAGCGGGACAGGGCTCACCCCTCCACTTT
.,TRBJ2-7,.,TRBV30,CAWSVRGDEQYF,TGTGCCTGGAGTGTTAGGGGAGACGAGCAGTACTTC
.,TRBJ1-2,.,TRBV6-1,CASSEGVGSHYGYTF,TGTGCCAGCAGTGAGGGCGTGGGCTCCCACTATGGCTACACCTTC
.,TRBJ1-1,TRBD1,TRBV3-1/TRBV3-2,CASSYTGGGTEAFF,TGTGCCAGCAGTTATACAGGGGGGGGCACTGAAGCTTTCTTT
.,TRBJ1-5,TRBD1,TRBV19,CASSIVQGASQPQHF,TGTGCCAGTAGTATAGTGCAGGGGGCGAGTCAGCCCCAGCATTTT
.,TRBJ2-3,.,TRBV5-1,CASSFNAFGDTQYF,TGCGCCAGCAGCTTTAACGCGTTTGGAGATACGCAGTATTTT
once,TRBJ1-5,.,TRBV20-1,CSASKLGQPQHF,TGCAGTGCTAGTAAACTCGGTCAGCCCCAGCATTTT
.,TRBJ2-5,TRBD2,TRBV10-1,CASSEGSLAGKETQYF,TGCGCCAGCAGTGAAGGTAGCCTAGCGGGCAAAGAGACCCAGTACTTC
.,TRBJ2-1,TRBD1,TRBV11-2,CASSGQGASSYNEQFF,TGTGCCAGCAGCGGACAGGGGGCGAGCTCCTACAATGAGCAGTTCTTC
.,TRBJ2-1,.,TRBV6-5,CASSYSTAVNEQFF,TGTGCCAGCAGTTACTCCACAGCGGTCAATGAGCAGTTCTTC
.,TRBJ1-5,.,TRBV7-3,CASSLYRDQPQHF,TGTGCCAGCAGTCTCTACAGGGATCAGCCCCAGCATTTT
.,TRBJ1-6,.,TRBV18,CASSPEETSSYNSPLHF,TGTGCCAGCTCACCAGAGGAGACAAGCTCCTATAATTCACCCCTCCACTTT
.,TRBJ1-2,.,TRBV7-9,CASSLMGDGYTF,TGTGCCAGCAGCTTAATGGGGGATGGCTACACCTTC